One and the same sample provided the 14 T cell receptor beta chains below, sequenced in a study of shared clonotypes between healthy human individuals. It was CD45RO-negative cells, positively selected for CCR7, that made up naive CD8 cells, with terminally differentiated effector memory CD45RA+ cells excluded. Sequencing used immunoSEQ multiplex PCR; TCRdb keeps in-frame clones, though not all of them. The sample comprises about 2 million clones, just under 95% of which are singletons, and less than 1.5% rests with the top ten. The specimen sequenced was naive CD8+ T cells sorted from blood. The receptors were sampled from a man aged 18 to 35 in good health.

This clone was seen just once. The gene calls are TRBV6-1 and TRBJ1-4; maybe TRBD1 (6 bases). Germline CDR1 reads MNHNS; CDR2 reads SASEGT. V dropped 3 bases and J dropped 5 bases, with 16 bases sitting between them. This CDR3 has 16 amino acids. The CDR3, as DNA: TGTGCCAGCAGTGACGGGTTGGTCCAGGGGAATGAAAAACTGTTTTTT. Translation: CASSDGLVQGNEKLFF.

The CDR3 bases are TGCGCCAGCAGCCAAGAAGGGACAGGGGAAAGGGGCAATGAGCAGTTCTTC. The encoded protein is CASSQEGTGERGNEQFF. The chain has TRBV4-1 and TRBJ2-1; 10 nucleotides agree with TRBD1. V lost 0 bases to trimming and J lost 6 bases; unmatched junction nucleotides: 8. This CDR3 has 17 residues. Germline V gene data show CDR1 as MGHRA and CDR2 as YSYEKL.

This rearrangement joins TRBV29-1 to TRBJ1-2; 8 bases align to TRBD1. The CDR3 runs to 17 residues. The V gene end was trimmed by 5 bases and the J gene end by 1 base; junction bases not matched to a gene: 15. Germline V lookup: CDR1 SQVTM, CDR2 ANQGSEA. CDR3 in DNA: TGCAGCGTTACCAGCCGGGACAGGACGCAAGTTAACTATGGCTACACCTTC. Protein: CSVTSRDRTQVNYGYTF.

The chain is built from TRBV6-1 and TRBJ2-7; 14 bases agree with TRBD2. Germline V gene sequence: CDR1 MNHNS, CDR2 SASEGT. There are 16 residues in the CDR3. Losses at the gene ends were 3 bases for V and 2 bases for J; bases not matched to a gene: 3. The CDR3 DNA is TGTGCCAGCAGTGAGGGACTAGCGGGAGTCGCCTACGAGCAGTACTTC. Translated, it gives CASSEGLAGVAYEQYF.

This sequence joins TRBV6-5 and TRBJ1-1; tentatively, D is TRBD1 (5 bases). The CDR3 spans 13 residues. Deletions cut 6 bases from V and 7 bases from J, with 15 bases between. CDR1 is MNHEY, CDR2 SVGAGI, per germline. CDR3: CASSLGALGEAFF. Written as DNA, the CDR3 is TGTGCCAGCAGCTTAGGGGCATTGGGTGAAGCTTTCTTT.

The chain combines TRBV10-1 with TRBJ2-7; weak D call: TRBD2 (5 bases). Trimming removed 8 bases at V and 3 bases at J, with 17 bases between. CDR3 length: 14 residues. Germline V gene data show CDR1 as WNHNN and CDR2 as SYGVQD (reference sequence). The CDR3 region has the DNA TGCGCCAGCTCTCCAGCCGGGGAAAACTACGAGCAGTACTTC. Amino acids: CASSPAGENYEQYF.

The CDR3 DNA sequence: TGTGCCAGCAGTTTTTCAACTGGAAACACCATATATTTT. This encodes CASSFSTGNTIYF. The rearrangement joins TRBV28 to TRBJ1-3; no clear D gene. Trimming pared 3 bases from V and 2 bases from J, leaving 5 bases between. The CDR3 extends over 13 amino acids. Germline CDR1 and CDR2: MDHEN and SYDVKM.

V usage is TRBV11-2 and J usage is TRBJ2-5, with 9 bases that match TRBD2. CDR1 and CDR2 (germline): SGHAT, FQNNGV. With 0 bases clipped from V and 2 bases from J, the junction kept 7 bases outside the gene matches. CDR3 length equals 17 residues. The CDR3 region is CASSLDYASGGQETQYF. The DNA of the CDR3 is TGTGCCAGCAGCTTAGATTACGCGAGCGGGGGGCAAGAGACCCAGTACTTC.

This chain joins TRBV5-5 and TRBJ1-5; 9 bases are a match to TRBD1. With V trimmed by 4 bases and J by 7 bases, 9 bases remained unmatched. Germline values: CDR1 SGHKS, CDR2 YYEKEE (reference sequence). This CDR3 comprises 15 residues. The CDR3 DNA reads as TGTGCCAGCAGCCCATCCGGGACAGGGTTACAGCCCCAGCATTTT. Amino acid sequence: CASSPSGTGLQPQHF.

In nucleotides, the CDR3 is TGCGCCAGCAGCCCTAGACCGGGAGGGGCTGAAGCTTTCTTT. Its protein is CASSPRPGGAEAFF. The rearrangement joins TRBV4-1 to TRBJ1-1; D perhaps matches TRBD1 (5 bases). Germline V gene lookup returns CDR1 MGHRA and CDR2 YSYEKL. The CDR3 sequence is 14 residues long. V dropped 4 bases and J dropped 6 bases, with 15 bases sitting between them.

This clone was counted once. The genes are TRBV13 and TRBJ2-7; the match to TRBD2 covers 12 bases. With V trimmed by 5 bases and J by 1 base, 6 bases remained unmatched. Germline CDR1 and CDR2: PRHDT and FYEKMQ (reference sequence). This CDR3 has 16 amino acids. The CDR3 here is CASSIRTSGDSYEQYF. DNA of the CDR3: TGTGCCAGCAGCATCCGGACTAGCGGGGATTCCTACGAGCAGTACTTC.

This chain uses TRBV10-3 with TRBJ2-7; TRBD2 aligns across 7 bases. V lost 7 bases and J lost 3; bases outside the gene matches: 9. Germline CDR1 and CDR2: ENHRY and SYGVKD. The CDR3 runs to 14 residues. This CDR3 reads CAINNWDYHYEQYF. The CDR3 DNA reads as TGTGCCATCAATAATTGGGACTACCACTACGAGCAGTACTTC.

As regards this clone: The same CDR3 is also encoded by other DNA sequences in this sample. In DNA, the CDR3 is TGTGCCAGCAGTGGACAGGGCTACGAGCAGTACTTC. As protein: CASSGQGYEQYF. The chain combines TRBV6-5 with TRBJ2-7; 8 nucleotides line up with TRBD1. From germline, CDR1 is MNHEY and CDR2 SVGAGI. J was trimmed by 3 bases and V by 5 bases; bases with no gene match: 0. This CDR3 is built from 12 residues.

The chain joins TRBV30 to TRBJ1-5; tentative D call: TRBD1 (6 bases). This CDR3 is built from 18 residues. Germline V lookup: CDR1 GTSNPN, CDR2 SVGIG (reference sequence). V was cut by 3 bases and J by 1 base, with 22 bases left in between. The CDR3 bases are TGTGCCTGGAGCGCCGTCACAGGGTCCCCAAGCAGCAATCAGCCCCAGCATTTT. Translation: CAWSAVTGSPSSNQPQHF. Variable domain in full (rest from reference TRBV30 and TRBJ1-5): SQTIHQWPATLVQPVGSPLSLECTVEGTSNPNLYWYRQAAGRGLQLLFYSVGIGQISSEVPQNLSASRPQDRQFILSSKKLLLSDSGFYLCAWSAVTGSPSSNQPQHFGDGTRLSIL.